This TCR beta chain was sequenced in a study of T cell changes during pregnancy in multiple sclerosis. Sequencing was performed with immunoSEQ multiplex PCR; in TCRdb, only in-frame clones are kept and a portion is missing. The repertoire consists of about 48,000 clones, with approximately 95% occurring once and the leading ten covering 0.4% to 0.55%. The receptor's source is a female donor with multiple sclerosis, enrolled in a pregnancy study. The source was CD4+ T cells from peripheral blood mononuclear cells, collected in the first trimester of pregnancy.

The CDR3 loop reads CASSVTSPDTQYF. The CDR3 DNA reads TGCGCCAGCAGCGTGACTAGTCCAGATACGCAGTATTTT. V usage is TRBV5-1 and J usage is TRBJ2-3; tentative D call: TRBD2 (6 bases). V was pared by 4 bases and J by 4 bases, with 10 bases between. Germline assignment: CDR1 SGHRS and CDR2 YFSETQ. This CDR3 contains 13 residues.